This TCR beta chain was sequenced in a study of shared clonotypes between healthy human individuals (dated by TCRdb to about 2020). For context, the study as a whole: The cohort included a few men and two women between 18 and 49 years of age. Leukapheresis yielded between about 0.85 and 10 billion PBMCs per donor. To estimate repertoire size and how much clonotypes are shared between individuals, the study performed deep sequencing of blood TCR repertoires from five healthy adults. For each donor, CD4 naive and CD4 memory were each given three plates, CD8 naive was given two plates, and CD8 memory was given one plate. To increase sequencing depth and limit assay-specific biases, different laboratories used diverse techniques to prepare libraries and sequence TCR repertoires.

The germline V gene specifies SGHRS as CDR1 and YFSETQ as CDR2. Inclusive of the bounding cysteine and phenylalanine, the CDR3 is 16 residues long. Solely the CDR3 DNA is kept, with 48 bases framed from the first base. The germline V end is reduced by 0 bases and the J end by 2 bases; junction bases left unmatched: 3. Using the deep immunoSEQ assay, TCR CDR3 regions were amplified from genomic DNA by multiplex PCR. For each cell subset, the extracted genomic DNA was distributed evenly across all wells of several immunoSEQ 96-well plates, and each plate served as one replicate. For sorted subsets, approximately 200 ng of genomic DNA, equivalent to around 29,000 T cell genomes, went into each replicate PCR. The purified libraries were quantified using a Qubit 3.0 fluorometer, sized with a Bioanalyzer 2100, and then quantified again using the KAPA Library Quantification kit. A separate single-read 150-cycle Illumina NextSeq 550 flow cell was used to sequence each immunoSEQ 96-well plate. The published analysis was carried out like this. Because the immunoSEQ output included only junctional sequences and no quality scores, the filtering could not be the same as the filtering used for full-length reads. Sequences were annotated with PyIR, a Python wrapper for IgBLAST v1.9, using IMGT germline references to assign V/J genes and CDR3. Reads were removed for weak V/J assignments (E-value above 1e-6), missing CDR3, stop codons, out-of-frame junctions, or ambiguous translated residues. V3J clonotypes were defined as sequences sharing the same inferred V gene, J gene, and CDR3 amino acid sequence. Percentage overlap between repertoires was computed as shared unique clonotypes divided by the size of the smaller repertoire. Three approaches were used to assess repertoire richness: RTK rarefaction, the Chao1 estimator, and Recon v2.1 estimates of unobserved clonotypes. For all TCRbeta clonotypes obtained by the gDNA method from four donors, generation probabilities were computed with OLGA. TCRdb's version of the immuneACCESS table is confined to in-frame rearrangements and falls short of the full clone set. An unresolved V gene accounts for under half of the shortfall where checked; the remainder is of unknown origin. V, J and clone size are those of that table, while D and trimming were read from the DNA. This sample lists 950,000 to 1,300,000 clones; around 74% were detected once. The ten biggest clones cover approximately 1.3% of the sample.

The donors were healthy, HIV-negative adults with no recently reported acute infections or vaccinations. Every donor was a Caucasian adult living in Nashville, Tennessee, USA. CD4+ T cells were enriched through magnetic negative selection, after which naive cells were positively selected on CD45RA and the remaining negative fraction served as the memory subset. After blood collection by leukapheresis, PBMCs were isolated using Ficoll-Histopaque density gradient centrifugation and then cryopreserved in the vapor phase of liquid nitrogen. Analytical flow cytometry was used to check the purity and quantity of each magnetically sorted T cell population. From each sorted fraction, genomic DNA was isolated and quantified by UV absorbance on a Nanodrop 2000c. In the case of this clone: The clone's antigen remains unknown. Within one base of it there is no much larger clone, and no base qualities were kept.

Overall results and qualifications from the work: The genetic and exposure-history diversity represented was limited by the small number of donors. Rarefaction of sorted-subset datasets indicated incomplete sequencing despite the large sequencing depth. Roughly 5% of naive CD4, approximately 3.7% of naive CD8, 2.3% of memory CD4, and around 0.42% of memory CD8 clonotypes were shared across several donors. Larger estimated clonotype richness was generally found for naive subsets than for memory subsets. Only blood was sampled, and tissue TCR repertoires likely differ from those in blood. Pairwise subsampling indicated that sequencing depth was expected to affect the degree of clonotype sharing among donors. Higher generation probabilities were observed for clonotypes shared by all four sorted-subset donors than for non-shared clonotypes.

Sequencing used memory CD4+ T cells sorted from blood. In the paper's terms, the cell subset or site label means: CD45RA-negative fraction. The rearranged chain carries TRBV5-1 and TRBJ2-1, with TRBD2 identical over 9 junction bases. The TCR comes from a man between 18 and 29 years old in good health. DNA sequence: TGCGCCAGCAGCTTGGATGGCGGGGGGGCCTACAATGAGCAGTTCTTC. This translates into CASSLDGGGAYNEQFF.